What follows describes a single T cell receptor (beta chain). Antigen: not known. This CDR3 has 16 residues. Germline V gene sequence: CDR1 SEHNR, CDR2 FQNEAQ (reference sequence). The junction had 5 bases not matched to a gene; V was cut back by 3 bases and J by 4 bases. These data originate in a study of cytomegalovirus exposure and HLA in healthy donors. Study-wide points: Analyses of presence and absence presupposed an approximately uniform sequencing depth across donors. HLA allele associations emerged for fewer than 20,000 TCR beta sequences in a later analysis, at 0.05 false discovery rate. A later analysis revealed that TCR association rates differed between HLA loci, peaking at DRB1 and bottoming out at HLA-C. Cytomegalovirus-associated TCR beta chains were listed, numbering 164.

The PCR used 60 Vbeta and 13 Jbeta primers. Assay: immunoSEQ multiplex PCR; the TCRdb copy retains only in-frame clones and omits some. The data show approximately 53,000 clones, roughly 81% seen once. Source material: PBMCs. The J gene is TRBJ2-2, the V gene TRBV7-9; 10 bases are shared with TRBD1. The receptor's source is a woman in her 40s in good health and CMV-seropositive. DNA of the CDR3: TGTGCCAGCAGCTTCCCGGGACAGGGGAGCACCGGGGAGCTGTTTTTT. It encodes CASSFPGQGSTGELFF.